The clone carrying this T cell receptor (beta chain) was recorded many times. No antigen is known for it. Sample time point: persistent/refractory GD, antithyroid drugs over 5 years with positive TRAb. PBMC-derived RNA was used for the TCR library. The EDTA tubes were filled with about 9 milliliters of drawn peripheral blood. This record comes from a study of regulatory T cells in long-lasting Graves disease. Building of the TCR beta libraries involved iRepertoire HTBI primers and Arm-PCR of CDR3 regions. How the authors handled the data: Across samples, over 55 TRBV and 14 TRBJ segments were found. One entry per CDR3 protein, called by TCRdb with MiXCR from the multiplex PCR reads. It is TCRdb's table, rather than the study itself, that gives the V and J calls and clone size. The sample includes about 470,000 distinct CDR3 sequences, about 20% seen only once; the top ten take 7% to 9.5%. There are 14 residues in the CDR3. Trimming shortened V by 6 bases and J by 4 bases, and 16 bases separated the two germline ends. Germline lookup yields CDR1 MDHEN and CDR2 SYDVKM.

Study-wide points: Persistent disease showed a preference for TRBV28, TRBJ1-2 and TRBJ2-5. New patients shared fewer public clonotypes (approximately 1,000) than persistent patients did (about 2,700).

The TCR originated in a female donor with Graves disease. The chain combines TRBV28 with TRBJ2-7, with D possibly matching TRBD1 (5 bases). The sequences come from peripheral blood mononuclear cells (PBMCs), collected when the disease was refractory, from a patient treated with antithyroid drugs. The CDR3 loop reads CASRDQGKEYEQYF. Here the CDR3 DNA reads TGTGCCAGCAGAGACCAGGGAAAAGAATACGAGCAGTACTTC.